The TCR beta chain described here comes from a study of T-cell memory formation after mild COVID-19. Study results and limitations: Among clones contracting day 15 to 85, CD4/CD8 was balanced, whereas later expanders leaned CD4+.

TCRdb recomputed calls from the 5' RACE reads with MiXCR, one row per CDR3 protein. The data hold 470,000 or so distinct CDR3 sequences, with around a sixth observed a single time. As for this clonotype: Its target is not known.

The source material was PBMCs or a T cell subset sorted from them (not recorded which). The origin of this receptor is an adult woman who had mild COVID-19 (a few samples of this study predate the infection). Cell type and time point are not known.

CDR3 sequence reads: CSVVWTGLYEQYF. CDR3 in DNA: TGCAGCGTTGTTTGGACAGGCCTGTACGAGCAGTACTTC. The rearrangement uses TRBV29-1 and TRBJ2-7, with 7 bases fitting TRBD1. This CDR3 has 13 residues. The junction had 7 bases not matched to a gene; V was cut back by 4 bases and J by 4 bases. CDR1 SQVTM and CDR2 ANQGSEA come from the germline V gene.